This TCR beta chain was sequenced during a study of blood T cells in healthy people across ages. Turning to the study itself: When template switching was applied, about one barcoded beta molecule was captured per two T cells.

This CDR3 is built from 14 residues. The germline V and J ends were trimmed by 6 bases and 1 base, with 11 bases remaining between them. The germline gives CDR1 PRHDT, CDR2 FYEKMQ (reference sequence). This clonotype was seen more than once but under ten times. Approximately 9.4 milliliters was the volume of peripheral blood drawn from each donor. The amount of total RNA extracted per sample was at least 5 micrograms. Then a second PCR, running roughly 7 to 11 cycles, was carried out with a sample-barcoded 5' primer and a J-beta primer mix. A template-switch adaptor with 12 random nucleotides tagged each cDNA molecule. MiXCR, run by TCRdb on the 5' RACE reads, gives a single entry per CDR3 protein. This table has about 1.7 million distinct CDR3 sequences, 28% appearing once.

This receptor was identified in a woman under 40 in good health. Sequencing was done on a sample of blood. V gene TRBV13 combines with J gene TRBJ2-3; unclear D gene. The DNA for the CDR3 is TGTGCCAGCAGTTCCCCTCCAGGCACAGATACGCAGTATTTT. Its translation is CASSSPPGTDTQYF.